The 20 T cell receptor beta chains presented below share a single source sample, sequenced in a study of shared clonotypes between healthy human individuals. As defined, naive CD8 cells were CD45RO-negative and positively selected for CCR7, with terminally differentiated effector memory CD45RA+ cells excluded. Generated by immunoSEQ multiplex PCR, the TCRdb table keeps only in-frame clones and is missing some. The table records approximately 1.9 million clones, just over 90% of them present only once. The sequencing sample was made of naive CD8+ T cells from PBMCs. The receptors here all came from a man aged 18-30 years in good health. Some clones in this sample may be carry-over from other donors' samples.

CDR3 sequence reads: CASSEARVQSYEQYF. The CDR3 DNA follows: TGTGCCAGCAGTGAAGCGAGGGTCCAGAGCTACGAGCAGTACTTC. This chain uses TRBV6-1 with TRBJ2-7; D is perhaps TRBD2 (5 bases). CDR3 length: 15 residues. The V gene's germline CDR1 is MNHNS and CDR2 SASEGT. Trimming cost V 0 bases and J 3 bases, with 12 bases left between them.

The chain couples TRBV27 to TRBJ2-7, with 7 bases identical to TRBD1. V was clipped by 1 base and J by 6 bases; unmatched bases: 6. The CDR3 consists of 14 residues. Per germline, CDR1 MNHEY and CDR2 SMNVEV (reference sequence). Here the CDR3 reads CASSLYDRASEQYF. The DNA for the CDR3 is TGTGCCAGCAGTTTATACGACAGGGCCTCCGAGCAGTACTTC.

Worth noting for this clone: Other DNA variants within this sample encode the same CDR3. The CDR3: CASSLMAGGAGELFF. Here the CDR3 DNA reads TGTGCCAGCAGTTTAATGGCGGGAGGCGCCGGGGAGCTGTTTTTT. The chain recombines TRBV28 with TRBJ2-2, with 8 positions matching TRBD2. The CDR3 covers 15 residues. Trimming cost V 2 bases and J 6 bases; bases outside gene matches: 5. Germline lookup yields CDR1 MDHEN and CDR2 SYDVKM.

This chain connects TRBV27 to TRBJ2-1; possibly TRBD1 for D (6 bases). The CDR3 contains 16 residues. V was shortened by 6 bases and J by 0 bases, with 15 bases between the two germline ends. Germline CDR1 MNHEY, CDR2 SMNVEV (reference sequence). CDR3 bases: TGTGCCAGCAGCCCTTCTACAGGGCTCTCCTACAATGAGCAGTTCTTC. It is translated as CASSPSTGLSYNEQFF.

This rearrangement joins TRBV7-9 to TRBJ2-7; 12 bases match TRBD2. The CDR3 has 14 residues. The germline CDR1 and CDR2 sequences are SEHNR and FQNEAQ (reference sequence). V was pared by 6 bases and J by 4 bases, with 4 bases of the junction left unmatched. For the CDR3, the DNA is TGTGCCAGCAGGGGGACTAGCGGGCCATACGAGCAGTACTTC. Its translation is CASRGTSGPYEQYF.

V usage is TRBV4-1 and J usage is TRBJ2-7; 8 bases align to TRBD1. Germline CDR1 and CDR2: MGHRA and YSYEKL. The CDR3 length is 16 residues. V shed 2 bases and J 5 bases; nucleotides not matched to a gene: 11. DNA of the CDR3: TGCGCCAGCAGCCAATCCCCAGGACAGGGTTTCCACGAGCAGTACTTC. It is translated as CASSQSPGQGFHEQYF.

The chain is built from TRBV13 and TRBJ2-7; 12 positions agree with TRBD2. The CDR3 consists of 19 residues. The V gene's germline CDR1 is PRHDT and CDR2 FYEKMQ (reference sequence). The V and J ends lost 5 bases and 0 bases, in that order; junction bases with no gene match: 14. CDR3 sequence (DNA): TGTGCCAGCAGCACATATAATGGGACTAGCGGGCTCTTCTCCTACGAGCAGTACTTC. Translation gives CASSTYNGTSGLFSYEQYF.

The chain recombines TRBV27 with TRBJ2-7; D remains ambiguous. The V gene lost 5 bases and the J gene lost 2 bases, with 13 bases spanning the gap. This CDR3 has 14 residues. Germline V gene lookup returns CDR1 MNHEY and CDR2 SMNVEV (reference sequence). CDR3 protein: CASSPGSSPYEQYF. CDR3 in DNA: TGTGCCAGCAGTCCCGGATCGTCCCCCTACGAGCAGTACTTC.

V and J are TRBV30 and TRBJ2-2, with D unresolved. Trimming took 0 bases from V and 3 from J, leaving 5 bases between them. Germline CDR1 reads GTSNPN; CDR2 reads SVGIG (reference sequence). The CDR3 is made up of 13 amino acids. The CDR3 sequence is CAWSVTYTGELFF. The CDR3, as DNA: TGTGCCTGGAGTGTCACTTACACCGGGGAGCTGTTTTTT.

The chain couples TRBV7-3 to TRBJ1-2; D call uncertain. With 0 bases removed from V and 6 bases from J, the gap between germline ends came to 11 bases. Germline V gene sequence: CDR1 SGHTA, CDR2 FQGTGA. This CDR3 comprises 14 residues. The CDR3 nucleotides are TGTGCCAGCAGCTTAACGGGAGGGAGGGATGGCTACACCTTC. Its translation: CASSLTGGRDGYTF.

The chain recombines TRBV15 with TRBJ2-7, with D hard to call. Germline loops: CDR1 LNHNV, CDR2 YYDKDF (reference sequence). With 5 bases removed from V and 3 bases from J, the gap between germline ends came to 20 bases. The CDR3 sequence is 16 residues long. This CDR3 reads CATSGKTTVEFYEQYF. The CDR3 DNA follows: TGTGCCACCAGCGGTAAAACCACGGTAGAATTCTACGAGCAGTACTTC.

The rearrangement uses TRBV5-5 and TRBJ2-7; TRBD2 matches at 10 bases. The CDR3 sequence is 16 residues long. Germline V lookup: CDR1 SGHKS, CDR2 YYEKEE (reference sequence). The junction had 8 bases not matched to a gene; V was cut back by 1 base and J by 4 bases. In DNA form, the CDR3 reads TGTGCCAGCAGCTTGCGGGAAGCGGGAGGGCCGTACGAGCAGTACTTC. It yields the protein CASSLREAGGPYEQYF. Full variable domain (missing parts from reference TRBV5-5 and TRBJ2-7): DAGVTQSPTHLIKTRGQQVTLRCSPISGHKSVSWYQQVLGQGPQFIFQYYEKEERGRGNFPDRFSARQFPNYSSELNVNALLLGDSALYLCASSLREAGGPYEQYFGPGTRLTVT.

The gene calls are TRBV7-9 and TRBJ2-7; possibly TRBD2 for D (5 bases). V lost 4 bases and J lost 4, with 11 bases in between. Germline V gene data show CDR1 as SEHNR and CDR2 as FQNEAQ (reference sequence). This CDR3 contains 13 residues. In DNA, the CDR3 is TGTGCCAGCAGCTCAGGACTTGGTTACGAGCAGTACTTC. It is translated as CASSSGLGYEQYF. Complete variable domain (other parts from reference TRBV7-9 and TRBJ2-7): DTGVSQNPRHKITKRGQNVTFRCDPISEHNRLYWYRQTLGQGPEFLTYFQNEAQLEKSRLLSDRFSAERPKGSFSTLEIQRTEQGDSAMYLCASSSGLGYEQYFGPGTRLTVT.

The chain recombines TRBV11-1 with TRBJ2-1; 8 positions match TRBD2. The germline V gene encodes CDR1 SGHAT and CDR2 FQDESV (reference sequence). V dropped 5 bases and J dropped 8; count of bases not matched to a gene: 17. The CDR3 is 17 residues long. Written as DNA, the CDR3 is TGTGCCAGCAGCCGCCTGGGGGGGACTAGACTCGAATATGAGCAGTTCTTC. It is translated as CASSRLGGTRLEYEQFF. Filled out from reference TRBV11-1 and TRBJ2-1, the complete variable domain reads EAEVAQSPRYKITEKSQAVAFWCDPISGHATLYWYRQILGQGPELLVQFQDESVVDDSQLPKDRFSAERLKGVDSTLKIQPAELGDSAMYLCASSRLGGTRLEYEQFFGPGTRLTVL.

V is TRBV10-3 and J is TRBJ2-1; 11 positions match TRBD1. CDR1 is ENHRY and CDR2 is SYGVKD in the germline V gene. The CDR3 consists of 15 residues. Trimming at V came to 10 bases and at J to 4 bases, leaving 9 bases not matched to a gene. The CDR3 DNA follows: TGTGCCACCTCCCCGGACAGGGGGCGTTACAATGAGCAGTTCTTC. Encoded protein: CATSPDRGRYNEQFF.

The rearrangement links TRBV6-5 to TRBJ2-1, with a possible D match to TRBD1 (6 bases). There are 15 residues in the CDR3. V was pared by 5 bases and J by 2 bases, with 13 bases between. The germline gives CDR1 MNHEY, CDR2 SVGAGI. The CDR3 nucleotides read TGTGCCAGCAGTATGGATAGGACAGCCTACAATGAGCAGTTCTTC. It translates to CASSMDRTAYNEQFF.

The rearrangement links TRBV19 to TRBJ2-1; D may be TRBD1 or TRBD2 (6 bases each). Germline V gives CDR1 LNHDA, CDR2 SQIVND (reference sequence). V was clipped by 5 bases and J by 8 bases, with 16 bases between them. The CDR3 extends over 14 amino acids. CDR3 nucleotide sequence: TGTGCCAGTAGTCCAAGGGGGGTAAGCGATGAGCAGTTCTTC. Its protein is CASSPRGVSDEQFF. Drawing the rest from reference TRBV19 and TRBJ2-1, the complete variable domain is DGGITQSPKYLFRKEGQNVTLSCEQNLNHDAMYWYRQDPGQGLRLIYYSQIVNDFQKGDIAEGYSVSREKKESFPLTVTSAQKNPTAFYLCASSPRGVSDEQFFGPGTRLTVL.

The rearrangement uses TRBV7-9 and TRBJ2-1; no reliable D call. Trimming took off 5 bases at V and 1 base at J, with 9 bases between the two ends. CDR3 length: 14 residues. The V gene's germline CDR1 is SEHNR and CDR2 FQNEAQ (reference sequence). CDR3 in amino acids: CASSTRPSYNEQFF. CDR3 bases: TGTGCCAGCAGCACCCGCCCATCCTACAATGAGCAGTTCTTC.

This rearrangement joins TRBV7-6 to TRBJ1-3, with D maybe TRBD1 (5 bases). V was cut by 6 bases and J by 1 base, with 7 bases left in between. Germline CDR1 is SGHVS and CDR2 is FNYEAQ. CDR3 length: 13 amino acids. The CDR3 protein is CASSRGSGNTIYF. CDR3 DNA: TGTGCCAGCAGTAGGGGATCTGGAAACACCATATATTTT.

The V and J genes are TRBV28 and TRBJ2-1, with 11 bases lining up with TRBD2. Germline assignment: CDR1 MDHEN and CDR2 SYDVKM. The CDR3 is 15 amino acids. V dropped 1 base and J dropped 10; count of bases not matched to a gene: 6. The CDR3 bases are TGTGCCAGCAGTTTATCGCTAGCGGGAGGCCTCGAGCAGTTCTTC. It codes for CASSLSLAGGLEQFF.